The present T cell receptor beta chain was sequenced within a study of T-cell memory formation after mild COVID-19. To note about this clonotype: The antigen remains unidentified.

Each CDR3 protein is one row after TCRdb ran MiXCR on the 5' RACE reads. The repertoire includes about 140,000 distinct CDR3 sequences, 6% to 7% of them detected once, and about 2.1% sits in the top ten. This CDR3 has 16 amino acids. The germline V gene has CDR1 LNHDA and CDR2 SQIVND (reference sequence). The V and J ends lost 1 base and 7 bases, in that order; junction bases with no gene match: 6. Whole-study findings and limits: For contracting clones, CD4+ ones sat mainly in CM and EM, CD8+ in EMRA. Clones from the second wave (peaking day 37) had unconfirmed SARS-CoV-2 specificity.

Sequenced input: PBMCs or a T cell subset sorted from them (not recorded which). The sequence was obtained from an adult woman who had mild COVID-19 (a few samples of this study predate the infection). Cell type and time point are not known. The chain uses TRBV19 and TRBJ2-2; 10 positions match TRBD1. The CDR3 DNA reads as TGTGCCAGTAGTATAGGGGGACAGGGGCGCGGCGGGGAGCTGTTTTTT. This translates into CASSIGGQGRGGELFF.